This T cell receptor (beta chain) was identified during a study of T cell responses to AZD1222 COVID-19 vaccine. Study-level information: Pooled together were second doses at about 4 or about 12 weeks. Study-wide points: Vaccine-associated CD4 TCRs spanned spike, dominant at 160-218 and 743-854. The number of AZD1222 recipients seropositive at baseline was only five or six. In a largely white British group with more females than males, clonal diversity was possibly underestimated.

This clone is a singleton in its sample. The antigen remains undetermined. From germline, CDR1 is SGHNT and CDR2 YENEEA. CDR3 size: 15 residues. The junction had 5 bases not matched to a gene; V was cut back by 5 bases and J by 3 bases. TCRdb's copy holds only in-frame clones and misses some; the assay was immunoSEQ multiplex PCR. The table records 160,000 or so clones, around 93% of them present only once. This TCR was sampled from an adult in good health. The gene calls are TRBV11-3 and TRBJ2-7; 12 positions match TRBD2. Sequenced here: peripheral blood, sampled on day 0 of AZD1222 vaccination. CDR3 sequence reads: CASSMTSGSYYEQYF. CDR3 coding DNA: TGTGCCAGCAGCATGACTAGCGGGAGTTACTACGAGCAGTACTTC.